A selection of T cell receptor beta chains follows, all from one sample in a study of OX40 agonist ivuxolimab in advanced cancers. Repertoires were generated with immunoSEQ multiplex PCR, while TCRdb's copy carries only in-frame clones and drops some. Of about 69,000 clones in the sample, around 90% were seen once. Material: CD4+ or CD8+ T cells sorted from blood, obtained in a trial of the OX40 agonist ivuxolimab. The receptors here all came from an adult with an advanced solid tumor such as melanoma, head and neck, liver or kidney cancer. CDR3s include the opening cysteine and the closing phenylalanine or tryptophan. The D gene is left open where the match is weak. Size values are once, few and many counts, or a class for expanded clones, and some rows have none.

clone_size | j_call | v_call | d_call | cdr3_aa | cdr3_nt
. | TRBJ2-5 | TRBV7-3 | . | CASSPEGDWETQYF | TGTGCCAGCAGCCCCGAGGGGGATTGGGAGACCCAGTACTTC
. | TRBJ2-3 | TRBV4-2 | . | CASSQDVDTQYF | TGTGCCAGCAGCCAAGACGTAGATACGCAGTATTTT
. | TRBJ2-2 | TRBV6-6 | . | CASSYITGELFF | TGTGCCAGCAGTTACATAACCGGGGAGCTGTTTTTT
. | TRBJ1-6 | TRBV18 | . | CASSPAEWDGSYNSPLHF | TGTGCCAGCTCACCGGCAGAATGGGACGGCTCCTATAATTCACCCCTCCACTTT
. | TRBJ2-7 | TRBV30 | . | CAHGDATTYEQYF | TGTGCCCATGGAGACGCTACCACCTACGAGCAGTACTTC
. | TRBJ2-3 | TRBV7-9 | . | CASSFPGEGTDTQYF | TGTGCCAGCAGCTTTCCAGGGGAAGGCACAGATACGCAGTATTTT
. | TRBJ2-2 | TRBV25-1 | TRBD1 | CASSELGQGGTGELFF | TGTGCCAGCAGTGAACTGGGACAGGGAGGTACCGGGGAGCTGTTTTTT
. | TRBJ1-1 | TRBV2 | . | CASTGLNTEAFF | TGTGCCTCTACGGGGCTGAACACTGAAGCTTTCTTT
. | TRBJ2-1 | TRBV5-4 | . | CASSLGGGAVNEQFF | TGTGCCAGCAGCTTAGGGGGGGGCGCGGTGAATGAGCAGTTCTTC
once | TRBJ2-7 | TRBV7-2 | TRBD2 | CASSLGRGSTYEQYF | TGTGCCAGCAGCTTAGGTCGCGGGAGTACTTACGAGCAGTACTTC
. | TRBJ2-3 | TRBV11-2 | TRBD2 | CASSWTSANGDTQYF | TGTGCCAGCAGCTGGACTAGCGCGAATGGAGATACGCAGTATTTT
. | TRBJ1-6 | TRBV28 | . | CASSSPEEPPLHF | TGTGCCAGCAGTTCCCCGGAAGAACCACCCCTCCACTTT
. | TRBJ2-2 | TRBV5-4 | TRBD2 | CASSLILAGVTGELFF | TGTGCCAGCAGCTTGATACTAGCGGGAGTTACCGGGGAGCTGTTTTTT
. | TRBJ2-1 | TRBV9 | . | CASSLRKGTVYNEQFF | TGTGCCAGCAGCCTTAGGAAGGGCACGGTCTACAATGAGCAGTTCTTC
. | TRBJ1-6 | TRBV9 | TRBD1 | CASSEQGGNSPLHF | TGTGCCAGCAGCGAACAGGGGGGGAATTCACCCCTCCACTTT
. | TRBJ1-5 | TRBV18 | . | CASSSGHSNQPQHF | TGTGCCAGCTCATCGGGGCATAGCAATCAGCCCCAGCATTTT
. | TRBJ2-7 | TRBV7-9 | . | CASSPTTEDYEQYF | TGTGCCAGCAGCCCGACCACAGAGGATTACGAGCAGTACTTC
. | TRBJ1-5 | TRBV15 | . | CATSRYNGGGEPQHF | TGTGCCACCAGCAGATATAACGGGGGCGGAGAGCCCCAGCATTTT
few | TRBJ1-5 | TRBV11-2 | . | CASSAGGGPDQPQHF | TGTGCCAGCAGCGCGGGGGGCGGACCGGATCAGCCCCAGCATTTT
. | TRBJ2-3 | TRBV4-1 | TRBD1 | CASSQDRGLEDTQYF | TGCGCCAGCAGCCAAGACAGGGGGCTCGAAGATACGCAGTATTTT
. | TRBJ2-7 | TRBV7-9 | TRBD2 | CASSISAGGPYEQYF | TGTGCCAGCAGCATATCAGCGGGAGGGCCCTACGAGCAGTACTTC